This T cell receptor (beta chain) was sequenced in a study of neurological immune-mediated disorders. Study information: Multiple sclerosis patients numbered approximately 34, of whom around 30 were relapsing-remitting and 3 secondary progressive. Study-wide findings and caveats: None of the features examined (clinical or MRI) was associated with the multiple sclerosis repertoire cluster. The most TCR clonal expansion was seen in HTLV-1-associated myelopathy, and the least was seen in multiple sclerosis, which fell below healthy controls.

TCRdb ran MiXCR on the 5' RACE reads and lists one entry per CDR3 protein. The sample contains tens of thousands of distinct CDR3 sequences, around 3.6% of which appear only once. In this sample, this clonotype turned up a few times. What it binds is unknown. This clonotype was obtained from a woman between 50 and 59 years old with multiple sclerosis. Sequencing used PBMCs.

CDR3 in amino acids: CAMTPGTGDYEQYF. The CDR3, as DNA: TGTGCCATGACCCCAGGGACAGGGGATTACGAGCAGTACTTC. The V call is TRBV10-3, the J call TRBJ2-7, with 10 positions matching TRBD1. The germline CDR1 and CDR2 sequences are ENHRY and SYGVKD. Trimming cost V 9 bases and J 4 bases; bases outside gene matches: 9. The CDR3 covers 14 residues.